The entry below describes one T cell receptor beta chain. CDR1 is SQVTM, CDR2 ANQGSEA, per germline. The CDR3 totals 14 residues. The V and J ends lost 4 bases and 7 bases respectively, with 19 bases between them. The protocol was immunoSEQ multiplex PCR, while the TCRdb copy is restricted to in-frame clones and leaves out a portion. The sample records 300,000 to 350,000 clones, around 89% being singletons. These data are taken from a study of blood T cell repertoires in COVID-19. As for the study in general: COVID-19 samples, acute and convalescent, were from the United States, Italy and Spain. Nucleic acid was either cDNA or gDNA, and it came from T cells, B-cell-depleted T cells, or PBMCs.

This chain uses TRBV29-1 with TRBJ1-2; D is uncertain. The sequence came from a woman in her twenties or thirties with COVID-19, enrolled during active disease. Input material: peripheral blood. The DNA of the CDR3 is TGCAGCGTTGGAGAGGAAGCCTGGGCGGGTGGCTACACCTTC. It specifies CSVGEEAWAGGYTF.